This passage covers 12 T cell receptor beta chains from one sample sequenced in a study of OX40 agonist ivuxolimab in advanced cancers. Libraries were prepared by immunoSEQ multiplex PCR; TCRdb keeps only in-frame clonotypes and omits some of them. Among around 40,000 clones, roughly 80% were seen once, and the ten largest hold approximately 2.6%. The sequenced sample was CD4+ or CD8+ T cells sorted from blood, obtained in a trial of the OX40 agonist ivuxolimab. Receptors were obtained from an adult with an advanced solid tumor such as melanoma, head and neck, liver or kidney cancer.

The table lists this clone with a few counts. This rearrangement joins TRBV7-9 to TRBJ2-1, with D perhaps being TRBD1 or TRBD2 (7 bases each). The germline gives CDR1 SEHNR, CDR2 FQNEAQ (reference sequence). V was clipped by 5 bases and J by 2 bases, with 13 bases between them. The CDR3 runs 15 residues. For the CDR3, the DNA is TGTGCCAGCAGCCCCAGGGGGGGACCCTACAATGAGCAGTTCTTC. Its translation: CASSPRGGPYNEQFF.

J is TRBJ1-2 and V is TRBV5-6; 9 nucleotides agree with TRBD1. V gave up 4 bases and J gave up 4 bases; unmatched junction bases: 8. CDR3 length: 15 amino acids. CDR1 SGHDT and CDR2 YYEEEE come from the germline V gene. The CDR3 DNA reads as TGTGCCAGCAGCCTCTCCGGGACAGGGCCCTATGGCTACACCTTC. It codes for CASSLSGTGPYGYTF.

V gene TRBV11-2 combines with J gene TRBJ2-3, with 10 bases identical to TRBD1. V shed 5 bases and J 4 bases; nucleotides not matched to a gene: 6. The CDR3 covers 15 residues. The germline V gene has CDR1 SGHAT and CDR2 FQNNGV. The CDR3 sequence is CASSIMGQGSDTQYF. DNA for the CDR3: TGTGCCAGCAGCATAATGGGACAGGGGTCAGATACGCAGTATTTT.

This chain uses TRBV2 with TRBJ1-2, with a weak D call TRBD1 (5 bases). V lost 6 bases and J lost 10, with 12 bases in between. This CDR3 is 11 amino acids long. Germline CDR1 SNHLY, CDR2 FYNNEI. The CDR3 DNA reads TGTGCCAGCAGGGTAGGAGGGACCTACACCTTC. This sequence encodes CASRVGGTYTF.

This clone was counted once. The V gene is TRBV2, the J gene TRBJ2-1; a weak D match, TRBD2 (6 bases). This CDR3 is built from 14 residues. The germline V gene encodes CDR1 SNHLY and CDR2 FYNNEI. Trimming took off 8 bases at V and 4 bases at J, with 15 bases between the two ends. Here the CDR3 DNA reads TGTGCCAGCCGCGGGGTGAAGGTTTACAATGAGCAGTTCTTC. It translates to CASRGVKVYNEQFF.

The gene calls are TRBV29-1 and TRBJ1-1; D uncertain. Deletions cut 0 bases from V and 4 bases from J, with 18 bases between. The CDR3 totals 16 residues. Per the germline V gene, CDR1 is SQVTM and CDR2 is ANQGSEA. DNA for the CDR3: TGCAGCGTTGAAGATTTGAGAGGGTGGATAATCACTGAAGCTTTCTTT. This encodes CSVEDLRGWIITEAFF.

The CDR3 loop reads CASSSGSPYEQYF. The CDR3 DNA reads as TGTGCCAGCAGTTCGGGCAGTCCCTACGAGCAGTACTTC. The V call is TRBV27, the J call TRBJ2-7, with D unresolved. The V end lost 4 bases, the J end lost 2 bases, and 9 bases lay between the germline ends. Looked up from germline, CDR1 is MNHEY and CDR2 is SMNVEV (reference sequence). This CDR3 is built from 13 residues.

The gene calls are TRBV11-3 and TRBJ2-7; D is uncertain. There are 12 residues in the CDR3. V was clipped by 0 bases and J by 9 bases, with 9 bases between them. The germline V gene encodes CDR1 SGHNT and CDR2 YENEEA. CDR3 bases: TGTGCCAGCAGCTTAGACGTGACGGCGCAGTACTTC. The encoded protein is CASSLDVTAQYF.

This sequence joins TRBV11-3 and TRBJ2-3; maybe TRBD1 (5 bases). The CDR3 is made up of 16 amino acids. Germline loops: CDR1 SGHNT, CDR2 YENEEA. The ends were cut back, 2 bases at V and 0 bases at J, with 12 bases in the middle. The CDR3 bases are TGTGCCAGCAGCTTACCCGCACAGGTCAGCACAGATACGCAGTATTTT. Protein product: CASSLPAQVSTDTQYF.

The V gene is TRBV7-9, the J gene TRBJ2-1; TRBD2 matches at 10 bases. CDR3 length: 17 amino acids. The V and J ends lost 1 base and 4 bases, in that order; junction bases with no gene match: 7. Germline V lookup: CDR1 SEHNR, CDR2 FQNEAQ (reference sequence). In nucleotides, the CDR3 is TGTGCCAGCAGCTTAGGTGCAGGACTAGCGGTTTACAATGAGCAGTTCTTC. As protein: CASSLGAGLAVYNEQFF. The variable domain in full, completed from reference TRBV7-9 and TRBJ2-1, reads DTGVSQNPRHKITKRGQNVTFRCDPISEHNRLYWYRQTLGQGPEFLTYFQNEAQLEKSRLLSDRFSAERPKGSFSTLEIQRTEQGDSAMYLCASSLGAGLAVYNEQFFGPGTRLTVL.

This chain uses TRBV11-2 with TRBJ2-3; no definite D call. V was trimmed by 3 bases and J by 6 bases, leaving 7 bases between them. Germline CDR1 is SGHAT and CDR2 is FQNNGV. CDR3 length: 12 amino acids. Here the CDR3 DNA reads TGTGCCAGCAGCTTGGGCTACGATACGCAGTATTTT. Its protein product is CASSLGYDTQYF.

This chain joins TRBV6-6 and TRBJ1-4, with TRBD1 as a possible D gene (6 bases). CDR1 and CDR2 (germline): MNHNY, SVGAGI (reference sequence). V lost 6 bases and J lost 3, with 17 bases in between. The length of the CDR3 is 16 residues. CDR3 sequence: CASSRIPGGSNEKLFF. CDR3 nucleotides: TGTGCCAGCAGCCGCATTCCCGGGGGCTCTAATGAAAAACTGTTTTTT.